One sample yielded the 27 T cell receptor beta chains listed below, sequenced in a study of blood T cell repertoires in COVID-19. Profiling relied on immunoSEQ multiplex PCR, and the TCRdb table lists in-frame clones only, not all of them. Among more than 60,000 clones listed, around 87% were seen once. Sequencing was performed on peripheral blood. The receptors stem from a man aged 45 to 65 with acute or convalescent COVID-19.

This chain connects TRBV10-3 to TRBJ2-6; perhaps TRBD2 as D (5 bases). Germline CDR1 is ENHRY and CDR2 is SYGVKD. This CDR3 region has 13 residues. Trimming took 11 bases from V and 0 from J, leaving 8 bases between them. The CDR3 DNA reads TGTGCCTTACGGGGCTCTGGGGCCAACGTCCTGACTTTC. Its protein is CALRGSGANVLTF.

The chain has TRBV4-1 and TRBJ2-7; 12 bases agree with TRBD1. Trimming cost V 1 base and J 4 bases; bases outside gene matches: 20. This CDR3 has 21 amino acids. Germline V lookup: CDR1 MGHRA, CDR2 YSYEKL. The chain's CDR3 is CASSQVPPPGQGAVLRYEQYF. CDR3 DNA sequence: TGCGCCAGCAGCCAAGTTCCGCCCCCGGGACAGGGGGCGGTACTAAGGTACGAGCAGTACTTC.

The rearrangement uses TRBV19 and TRBJ2-4; 13 bases line up with TRBD2. V shed 5 bases, J shed 0 bases, and the junction held 7 bases outside the gene matches. The CDR3 runs 18 residues. Germline CDR1 reads LNHDA; CDR2 reads SQIVND (reference sequence). CDR3 protein: CASSPGLAGELAKNIQYF. The CDR3 DNA reads TGTGCCAGTAGTCCTGGACTAGCGGGAGAACTAGCCAAAAACATTCAGTACTTC.

This clone was counted a few times. The V call is TRBV24-1, the J call TRBJ2-2; D is unresolved. V gave up 1 base and J gave up 3 bases, with 5 bases separating them. The CDR3 consists of 14 residues. Germline CDR1 KGHDR, CDR2 SFDVKD. The CDR3 bases are TGTGCCACCAGTGATTTCCGGGACACCGGGGAGCTGTTTTTT. Translated: CATSDFRDTGELFF.

This chain links TRBV6-2 or TRBV6-3 with TRBJ2-1; D gene ambiguous. The CDR3 is 15 residues long. Germline values: CDR1 MNHEY, CDR2 SVGEGT. The V gene lost 2 bases and the J gene lost 6 bases, with 14 bases spanning the gap. In DNA, the CDR3 is TGTGCCAGCAGTTACGCATCCCGATCGGGCAATGAGCAGTTCTTC. Its protein is CASSYASRSGNEQFF.

The chain combines TRBV5-1 with TRBJ1-6; tentatively, D is TRBD1 (5 bases). Trimming pared 6 bases from V and 7 bases from J, leaving 11 bases between. The CDR3 is 13 residues long. CDR1 and CDR2 (germline): SGHRS, YFSETQ. The CDR3 sequence is CASTGGGNSPLHF. CDR3 coding DNA: TGCGCCAGCACCGGGGGAGGGAATTCACCCCTCCACTTT. The variable domain in full, completed from reference TRBV5-1 and TRBJ1-6, reads KAGVTQTPRYLIKTRGQQVTLSCSPISGHRSVSWYQQTPGQGLQFLFEYFSETQRNKGNFPGRFSGRQFSNSRSEMNVSTLELGDSALYLCASTGGGNSPLHFGNGTRLTVT.

V and J are TRBV5-5 and TRBJ1-1; D is unclear. Trimming left V 0 bases short and J 2 bases short, with 17 bases between. Germline-derived CDR1 and CDR2 are SGHKS and YYEKEE (reference sequence). This CDR3 has 17 residues. CDR3 sequence: CASSLDGPRTRNTEAFF. As DNA, the CDR3 is TGTGCCAGCAGCTTGGATGGGCCGCGTACGCGAAACACTGAAGCTTTCTTT.

This clone was seen just once. The rearrangement links TRBV19 to TRBJ2-1; the match to TRBD2 covers 8 bases. The CDR3 is made up of 16 amino acids. The ends lost 5 bases at V and 1 base at J; junction bases unmatched: 7. The germline V gene has CDR1 LNHDA and CDR2 SQIVND (reference sequence). In DNA, the CDR3 is TGTGCCAGTAGTCTTGGACTAGCCCTTTCCTACAATGAGCAGTTCTTC. Protein product: CASSLGLALSYNEQFF.

The rearrangement uses TRBV11-3 and TRBJ2-7, with 10 positions matching TRBD1. This CDR3 has 14 amino acids. CDR1 is SGHNT, CDR2 YENEEA, per germline. With 4 bases clipped from V and 8 bases from J, the junction kept 8 bases outside the gene matches. CDR3 sequence reads: CASSSPGQGRQQYF. The CDR3 DNA reads as TGTGCCAGCAGCTCCCCGGGACAGGGGCGGCAGCAGTACTTC.

The genes are TRBV6-5 and TRBJ2-7; D might be TRBD2 (6 bases). The CDR3 consists of 13 residues. V was cut by 5 bases and J by 3 bases, with 11 bases left in between. Germline V gives CDR1 MNHEY, CDR2 SVGAGI. The CDR3 reads CASSRTINYEQYF. The CDR3 coding sequence is TGTGCCAGCAGTCGGACTATAAACTACGAGCAGTACTTC.

The chain employs TRBV19 and TRBJ2-7; maybe TRBD2 (6 bases). CDR3 length: 16 amino acids. Germline loops: CDR1 LNHDA, CDR2 SQIVND (reference sequence). Trimming pared 4 bases from V and 0 bases from J, leaving 16 bases between. In DNA, the CDR3 is TGTGCCAGTAGTAGAAACTGGGGGGAGTTCTCCTACGAGCAGTACTTC. Translated, it gives CASSRNWGEFSYEQYF.

This chain links TRBV27 with TRBJ1-1; TRBD1 is a possible D gene (5 bases). Germline CDR1 is MNHEY and CDR2 is SMNVEV (reference sequence). With 5 bases removed from V and 5 bases from J, the gap between germline ends came to 18 bases. The CDR3 covers 15 residues. This chain's CDR3 is CASSPRYGGGTEAFF. The CDR3 region has the DNA TGTGCCAGCAGTCCCCGGTACGGGGGGGGGACTGAAGCTTTCTTT.

This clone appeared once. The chain has TRBV11-2 and TRBJ2-1, with TRBD2 matching 10 bases. The CDR3 runs 17 residues. Looked up from germline, CDR1 is SGHAT and CDR2 is FQNNGV. V gave up 5 bases and J gave up 3 bases; unmatched junction bases: 10. CDR3 loop: CASSLNKAGGFYNEQFF. CDR3 bases: TGTGCCAGCAGCCTAAACAAAGCGGGAGGGTTCTACAATGAGCAGTTCTTC.

The chain links TRBV5-4 to TRBJ2-3, with 7 bases fitting TRBD2. The V and J ends lost 0 bases and 2 bases, in that order; junction bases with no gene match: 6. CDR3 length equals 16 residues. Germline values: CDR1 SGHNT, CDR2 YYREEE (reference sequence). The CDR3: CASSLVVGGITDTQYF. CDR3 DNA sequence: TGTGCCAGCAGCTTGGTCGTGGGGGGGATCACAGATACGCAGTATTTT.

The chain combines TRBV7-8 with TRBJ2-1, with 10 bases aligning to TRBD2. This CDR3 is 16 amino acids long. The germline gives CDR1 SGHVS, CDR2 FQNEAQ. V gave up 4 bases and J gave up 8 bases; unmatched junction bases: 11. The CDR3 region has the DNA TGTGCCAGCAGCTCTTCACTAGCGGGATTCGGCCATGAGCAGTTCTTC. This gives the protein CASSSSLAGFGHEQFF. Complete variable domain (other parts from reference TRBV7-8 and TRBJ2-1): GAGVSQSPRYKVAKRGQDVALRCDPISGHVSLFWYQQALGQGPEFLTYFQNEAQLDKSGLPSDRFFAERPEGSVSTLKIQRTQQEDSAVYLCASSSSLAGFGHEQFFGPGTRLTVL.

This clone was detected a few times. The chain combines TRBV2 with TRBJ2-1, with 7 bases that match TRBD2. Germline loops: CDR1 SNHLY, CDR2 FYNNEI. The CDR3 length is 12 residues. With 6 bases clipped from V and 6 bases from J, the junction kept 2 bases outside the gene matches. The CDR3: CASRTSSNEQFF. The CDR3 DNA sequence: TGTGCCAGCAGGACTAGCTCCAATGAGCAGTTCTTC.

This chain links TRBV27 with TRBJ1-6; D is unclear. V was trimmed by 2 bases and J by 3 bases, leaving 11 bases between them. The CDR3 totals 16 residues. Germline V gene sequence: CDR1 MNHEY, CDR2 SMNVEV (reference sequence). Written as DNA, the CDR3 is TGTGCCAGCAGTTTACGGGCGGGGAACTATAATTCACCCCTCCACTTT. This sequence encodes CASSLRAGNYNSPLHF.

The chain recombines TRBV5-1 with TRBJ2-5; 13 bases are a match to TRBD2. CDR1 and CDR2 from the germline V gene are SGHRS and YFSETQ. The CDR3 is 16 residues long. Trimming at V came to 7 bases and at J to 4 bases, leaving 10 bases not matched to a gene. The DNA for the CDR3 is TGCGCCAGCGACAGCCGGACTAGCGGGAGTCCAGAGACCCAGTACTTC. Residues: CASDSRTSGSPETQYF.

Only a few counts were recorded for this clone. V usage is TRBV27 and J usage is TRBJ2-7; 9 nucleotides align to TRBD2. CDR3 length: 14 residues. Germline V CDR1 and CDR2: MNHEY, SMNVEV (reference sequence). The ends lost 4 bases at V and 9 bases at J; junction bases unmatched: 10. The CDR3 region is CASSSLREGRWQYF. The CDR3 nucleotides are TGTGCCAGCAGTTCGTTGCGGGAGGGCCGCTGGCAGTACTTC.

The rearrangement links TRBV7-2 to TRBJ1-5; TRBD1 is a possible D gene (5 bases). The germline V gene has CDR1 SGHTA and CDR2 FQGNSA. The V end was cut by 3 bases, the J end by 0 bases, with 12 bases between. The CDR3 loop spans 16 amino acids. The CDR3 DNA is TGTGCCAGCAGCTTTCTTGGGGGGTTTAGCAATCAGCCCCAGCATTTT. Translating gives CASSFLGGFSNQPQHF.

The J gene is TRBJ2-1, the V gene TRBV6-5; weak D call: TRBD1 (5 bases). Germline V gene data show CDR1 as MNHEY and CDR2 as SVGAGI. V gave up 0 bases and J gave up 10 bases, with 7 bases separating them. This CDR3 is built from 12 residues. Here the CDR3 DNA reads TGTGCCAGCAGTTACTCGAAGGGGGAGCAGTTCTTC. This encodes CASSYSKGEQFF.

V and J are TRBV27 and TRBJ2-6; D gene unclear. CDR1 is MNHEY and CDR2 is SMNVEV in the germline V gene (reference sequence). This CDR3 comprises 16 residues. V lost 1 base and J 4 bases, leaving 11 bases between the germline ends. DNA of the CDR3: TGTGCCAGCAGTTTATACGTTCAGGCCGGGGCCAACGTCCTGACTTTC. It encodes CASSLYVQAGANVLTF.

The chain employs TRBV6-2 or TRBV6-3 and TRBJ2-7; tentatively, D is TRBD1 (5 bases). The CDR3 covers 13 residues. V dropped 0 bases and J dropped 2 bases, with 5 bases sitting between them. Germline loops: CDR1 MNHEY, CDR2 SVGEGT. The CDR3, as DNA: TGTGCCAGCAGTTACTCGGACACCTACGAGCAGTACTTC. It codes for CASSYSDTYEQYF.

V and J are TRBV12-3 or TRBV12-4 and TRBJ2-2; D is unresolved. With 6 bases removed from V and 6 bases from J, the gap between germline ends came to 8 bases. The CDR3 sequence is 12 residues long. DNA for the CDR3: TGTGCCAGCAGCCCCGTTTCCGGGGAGCTGTTTTTT. Its protein product is CASSPVSGELFF.

J is TRBJ2-5 and V is TRBV24-1; 11 bases are shared with TRBD2. The germline CDR1 and CDR2 sequences are KGHDR and SFDVKD. The CDR3 loop spans 15 amino acids. The V gene end was trimmed by 4 bases and the J gene end by 5 bases; junction bases not matched to a gene: 5. Written as DNA, the CDR3 is TGTGCCACCAGTGACCCAAGGACTAGCGGGGAGACCCAGTACTTC. Its translation: CATSDPRTSGETQYF.

The chain is built from TRBV28 and TRBJ1-3; D is ambiguous. There are 14 residues in the CDR3. Germline loops: CDR1 MDHEN, CDR2 SYDVKM. Trimming cost V 6 bases and J 6 bases, with 15 bases left between them. CDR3 nucleotides: TGTGCCAGCAGAACCACAATGAGGCCAAACACCATATATTTT. Translation: CASRTTMRPNTIYF.

J is TRBJ2-7 and V is TRBV6-2 or TRBV6-3, with TRBD1 matching over 8 bases. V shed 2 bases and J 12 bases; nucleotides not matched to a gene: 6. Germline V CDR1 and CDR2: MNHEY, SVGEGT. The CDR3 consists of 12 residues. The CDR3 DNA reads TGTGCCAGCAGTTACCGGACAGGGCTGCGGTACTTC. Translation: CASSYRTGLRYF.